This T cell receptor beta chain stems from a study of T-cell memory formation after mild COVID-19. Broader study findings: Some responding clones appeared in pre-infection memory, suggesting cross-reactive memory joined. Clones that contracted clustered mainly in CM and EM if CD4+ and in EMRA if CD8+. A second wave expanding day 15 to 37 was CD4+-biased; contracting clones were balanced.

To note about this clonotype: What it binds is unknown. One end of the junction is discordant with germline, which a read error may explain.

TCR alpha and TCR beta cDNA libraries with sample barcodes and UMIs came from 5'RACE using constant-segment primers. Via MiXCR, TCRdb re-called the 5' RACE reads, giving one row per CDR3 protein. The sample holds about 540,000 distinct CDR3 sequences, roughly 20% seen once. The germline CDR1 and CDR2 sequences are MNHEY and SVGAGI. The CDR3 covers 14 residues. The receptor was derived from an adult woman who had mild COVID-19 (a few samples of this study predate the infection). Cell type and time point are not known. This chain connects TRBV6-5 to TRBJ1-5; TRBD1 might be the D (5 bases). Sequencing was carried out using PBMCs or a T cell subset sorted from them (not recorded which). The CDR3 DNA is TGTGCCAGCAGTTACGGGGGGTCGAGTCAGCCCAAGCATTTT. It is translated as CASSYGGSSQPKHF.